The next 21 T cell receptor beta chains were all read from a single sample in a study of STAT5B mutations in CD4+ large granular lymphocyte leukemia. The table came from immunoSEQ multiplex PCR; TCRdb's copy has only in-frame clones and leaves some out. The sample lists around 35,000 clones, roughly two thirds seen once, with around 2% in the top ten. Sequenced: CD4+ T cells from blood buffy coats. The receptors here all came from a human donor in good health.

This CDR3 reads CASSTGQFQETQYF. The CDR3 DNA reads TGCGCCAGCAGCACGGGACAGTTCCAAGAGACCCAGTACTTC. V is TRBV5-1 and J is TRBJ2-5, with 7 bases that match TRBD1. The CDR3 spans 14 residues. CDR1 is SGHRS and CDR2 is YFSETQ in the germline V gene. The V and J ends lost 4 bases and 1 base, in that order; junction bases with no gene match: 4.

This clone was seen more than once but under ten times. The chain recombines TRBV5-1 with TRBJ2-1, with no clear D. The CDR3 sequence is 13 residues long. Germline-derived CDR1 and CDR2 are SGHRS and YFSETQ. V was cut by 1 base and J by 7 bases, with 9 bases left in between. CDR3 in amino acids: CASSLRARNEQFF. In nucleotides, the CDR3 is TGCGCCAGCAGCTTGAGGGCGAGAAATGAGCAGTTCTTC.

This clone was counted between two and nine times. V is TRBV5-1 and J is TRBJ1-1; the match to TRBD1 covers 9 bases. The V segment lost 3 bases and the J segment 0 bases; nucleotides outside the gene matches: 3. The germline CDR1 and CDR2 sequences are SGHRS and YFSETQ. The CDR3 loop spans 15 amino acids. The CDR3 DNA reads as TGCGCCAGCAGCTGGGGGACAGGGATGAACACTGAAGCTTTCTTT. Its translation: CASSWGTGMNTEAFF.

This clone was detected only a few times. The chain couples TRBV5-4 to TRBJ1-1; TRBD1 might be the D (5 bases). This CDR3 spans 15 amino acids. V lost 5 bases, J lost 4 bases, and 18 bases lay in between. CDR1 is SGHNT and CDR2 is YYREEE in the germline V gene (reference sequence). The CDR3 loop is CASRPTGNIPTEAFF. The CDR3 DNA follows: TGTGCCAGCAGGCCCACAGGAAACATACCCACTGAAGCTTTCTTT.

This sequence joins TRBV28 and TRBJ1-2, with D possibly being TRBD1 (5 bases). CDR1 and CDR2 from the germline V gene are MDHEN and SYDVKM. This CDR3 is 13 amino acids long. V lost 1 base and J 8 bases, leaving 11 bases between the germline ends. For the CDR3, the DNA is TGTGCCAGCAGTTTATTTTCAGGGTTGGGCTACACCTTC. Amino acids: CASSLFSGLGYTF.

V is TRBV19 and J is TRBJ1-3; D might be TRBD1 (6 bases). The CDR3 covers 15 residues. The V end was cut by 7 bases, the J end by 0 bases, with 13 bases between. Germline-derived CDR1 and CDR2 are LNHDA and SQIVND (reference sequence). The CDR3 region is CASIKQGTSGNTIYF. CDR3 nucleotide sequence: TGTGCCAGTATTAAACAGGGCACCTCTGGAAACACCATATATTTT.

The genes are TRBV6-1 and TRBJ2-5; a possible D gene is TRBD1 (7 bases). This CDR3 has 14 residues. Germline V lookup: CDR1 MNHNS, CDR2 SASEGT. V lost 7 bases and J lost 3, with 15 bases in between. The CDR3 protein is CASTPQGGEETQYF. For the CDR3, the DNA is TGTGCCAGCACTCCTCAGGGGGGAGAAGAGACCCAGTACTTC.

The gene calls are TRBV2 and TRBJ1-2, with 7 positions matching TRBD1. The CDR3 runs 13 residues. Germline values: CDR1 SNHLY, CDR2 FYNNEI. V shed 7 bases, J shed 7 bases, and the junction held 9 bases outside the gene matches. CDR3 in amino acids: CASIADREGGYTF. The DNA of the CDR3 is TGTGCCAGCATAGCTGACAGGGAAGGTGGCTACACCTTC.

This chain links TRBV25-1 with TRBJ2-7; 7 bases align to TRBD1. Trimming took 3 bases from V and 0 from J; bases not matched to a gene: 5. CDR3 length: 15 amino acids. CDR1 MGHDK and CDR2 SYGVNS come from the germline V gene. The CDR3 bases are TGTGCCAGCAGTGATCCGGACAGGAACTCCTACGAGCAGTACTTC. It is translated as CASSDPDRNSYEQYF.

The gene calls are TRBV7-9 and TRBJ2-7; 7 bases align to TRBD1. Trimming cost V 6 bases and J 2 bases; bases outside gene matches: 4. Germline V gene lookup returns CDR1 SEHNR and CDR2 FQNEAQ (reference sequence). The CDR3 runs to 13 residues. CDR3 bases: TGTGCCAGCAGTCCGGGACAGACCTACGAGCAGTACTTC. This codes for CASSPGQTYEQYF.

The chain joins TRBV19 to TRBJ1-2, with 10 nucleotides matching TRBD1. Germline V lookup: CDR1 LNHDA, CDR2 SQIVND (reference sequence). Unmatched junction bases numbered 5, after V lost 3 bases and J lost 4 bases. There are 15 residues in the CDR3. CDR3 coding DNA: TGTGCCAGTAGTATCGTAGACAGGGGGCCCTATGGCTACACCTTC. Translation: CASSIVDRGPYGYTF.

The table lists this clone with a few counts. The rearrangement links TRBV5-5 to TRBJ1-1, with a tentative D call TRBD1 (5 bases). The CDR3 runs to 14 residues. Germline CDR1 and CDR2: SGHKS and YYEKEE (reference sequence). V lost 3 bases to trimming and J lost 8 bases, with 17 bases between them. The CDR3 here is CASSSPGQPIEAFF. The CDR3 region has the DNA TGTGCCAGCAGCTCCCCAGGGCAACCGATCGAAGCTTTCTTT.

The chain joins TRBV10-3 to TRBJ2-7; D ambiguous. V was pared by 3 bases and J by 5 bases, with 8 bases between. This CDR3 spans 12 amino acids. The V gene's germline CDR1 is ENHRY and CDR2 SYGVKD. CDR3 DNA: TGTGCCATCAGTGACGGTGGCAACGAGCAGTACTTC. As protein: CAISDGGNEQYF.

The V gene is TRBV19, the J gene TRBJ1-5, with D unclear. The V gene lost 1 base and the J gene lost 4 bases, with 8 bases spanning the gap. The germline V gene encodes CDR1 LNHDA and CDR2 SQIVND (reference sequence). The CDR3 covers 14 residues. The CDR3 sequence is CASSIGQRNQPQHF. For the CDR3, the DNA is TGTGCCAGTAGTATAGGGCAGAGGAATCAGCCCCAGCATTTT.

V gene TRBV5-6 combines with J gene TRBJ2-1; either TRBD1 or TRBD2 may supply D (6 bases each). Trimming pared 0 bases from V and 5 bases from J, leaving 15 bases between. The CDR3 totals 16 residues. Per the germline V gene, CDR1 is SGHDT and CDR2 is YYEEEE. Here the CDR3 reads CASSLVGRGRNNEQFF. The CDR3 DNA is TGTGCCAGCAGCTTGGTCGGACGGGGGCGTAACAATGAGCAGTTCTTC.

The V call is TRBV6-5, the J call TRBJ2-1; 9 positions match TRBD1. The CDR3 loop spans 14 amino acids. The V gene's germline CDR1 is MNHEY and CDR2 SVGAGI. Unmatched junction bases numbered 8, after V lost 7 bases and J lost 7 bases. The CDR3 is CASNRGQSGNEQFF. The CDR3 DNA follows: TGTGCCAGCAACAGGGGGCAATCCGGAAATGAGCAGTTCTTC.

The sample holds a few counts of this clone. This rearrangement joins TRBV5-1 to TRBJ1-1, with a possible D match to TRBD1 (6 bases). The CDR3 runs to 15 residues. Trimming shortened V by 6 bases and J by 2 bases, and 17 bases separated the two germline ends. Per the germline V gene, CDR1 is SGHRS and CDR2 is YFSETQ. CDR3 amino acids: CASTPSPDRNTEAFF. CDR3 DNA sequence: TGCGCCAGCACCCCTTCACCGGACAGAAACACTGAAGCTTTCTTT. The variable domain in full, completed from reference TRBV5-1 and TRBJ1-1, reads KAGVTQTPRYLIKTRGQQVTLSCSPISGHRSVSWYQQTPGQGLQFLFEYFSETQRNKGNFPGRFSGRQFSNSRSEMNVSTLELGDSALYLCASTPSPDRNTEAFFGQGTRLTVV.

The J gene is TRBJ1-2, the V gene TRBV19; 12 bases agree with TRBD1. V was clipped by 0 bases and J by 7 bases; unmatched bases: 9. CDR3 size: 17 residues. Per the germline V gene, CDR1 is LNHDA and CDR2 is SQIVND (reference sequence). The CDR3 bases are TGTGCCAGTAGTATAGATCGGGGGGACAGGGGGCCAAGTGGCTACACCTTC. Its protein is CASSIDRGDRGPSGYTF.

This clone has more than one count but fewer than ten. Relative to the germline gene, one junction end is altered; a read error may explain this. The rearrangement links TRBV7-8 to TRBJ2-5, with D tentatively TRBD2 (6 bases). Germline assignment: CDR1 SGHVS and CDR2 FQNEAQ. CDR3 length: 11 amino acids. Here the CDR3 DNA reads TGTGCGAGCAAGGGAGCGGGGACCCAGTACTTC. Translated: CASKGAGTQYF.

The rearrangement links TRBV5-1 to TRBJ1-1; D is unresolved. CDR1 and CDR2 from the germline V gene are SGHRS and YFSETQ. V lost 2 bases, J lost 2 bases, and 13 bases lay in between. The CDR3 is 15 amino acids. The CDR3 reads CASSFTAVANTEAFF. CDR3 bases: TGCGCCAGCAGCTTTACAGCCGTAGCAAACACTGAAGCTTTCTTT.

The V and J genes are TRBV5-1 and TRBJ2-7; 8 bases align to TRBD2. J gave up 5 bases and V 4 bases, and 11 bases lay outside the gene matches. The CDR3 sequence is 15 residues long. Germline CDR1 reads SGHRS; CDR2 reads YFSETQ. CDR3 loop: CASSRGLDGFDEQYF. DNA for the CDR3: TGCGCCAGCAGCAGGGGACTAGACGGTTTCGACGAGCAGTACTTC.